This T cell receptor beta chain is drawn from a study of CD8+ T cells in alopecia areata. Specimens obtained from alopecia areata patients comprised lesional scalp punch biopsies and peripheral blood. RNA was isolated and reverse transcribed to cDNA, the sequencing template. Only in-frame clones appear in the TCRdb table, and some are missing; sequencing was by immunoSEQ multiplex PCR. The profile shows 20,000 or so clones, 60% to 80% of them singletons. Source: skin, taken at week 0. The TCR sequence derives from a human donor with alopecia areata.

CDR3 in DNA: TGTGCCAGCAGCGTAGGACAGGGGAGCTATGGCTACACCTTC. Translated, it gives CASSVGQGSYGYTF. The gene calls are TRBV9 and TRBJ1-2; 8 bases match TRBD1. The CDR3 is 14 residues long. Germline CDR1 is SGDLS and CDR2 is YYNGEE. V lost 0 bases and J lost 4; bases outside the gene matches: 2.